These 2 T cell receptor beta chains share one sample of origin, sequenced in a study of T-cell memory formation after mild COVID-19. TCRdb reprocessed the 5' RACE reads via MiXCR and lists one record per CDR3 protein. The sample has 540,000 or so distinct CDR3 sequences, around 21% seen once. The sequencing sample was made of PBMCs or a T cell subset sorted from them (not recorded which). Receptors originate from an adult woman who had mild COVID-19 (a few samples of this study predate the infection). Cell type and time point are not known.

Comments on this clonotype: Sequence at one end of the junction differs from germline and may be a read error. This chain joins TRBV6-5 and TRBJ2-7; D might be TRBD2 (5 bases). Germline V lookup: CDR1 MNHEY, CDR2 SVGAGI. The CDR3 runs 14 residues. The CDR3 reads CASSYSAGSYEQCF. In DNA form, the CDR3 reads TGTGCCAGCAGTTACTCGGCGGGCTCCTACGAGCAGTGCTTC.

This clonotype turned up a few times. The chain links TRBV5-6 to TRBJ2-1; 8 nucleotides match TRBD1. The CDR3 has 14 amino acids. Germline V gene data show CDR1 as SGHDT and CDR2 as YYEEEE. Trimming cost V 2 bases and J 6 bases; bases outside gene matches: 4. DNA of the CDR3: TGTGCCAGCAGCTTTCTGGACAGGGTCAATGAGCAGTTCTTC. It is translated as CASSFLDRVNEQFF. The entire variable domain, with the rest obtained from reference TRBV5-6 and TRBJ2-1, is as follows: DAGVTQSPTHLIKTRGQQVTLRCSPKSGHDTVSWYQQALGQGPQFIFQYYEEEERQRGNFPDRFSGHQFPNYSSELNVNALLLGDSALYLCASSFLDRVNEQFFGPGTRLTVL.